Shown below are 14 T cell receptor beta chains from a single sample sequenced in a study of post-analysis software for immune sequencing data. Notes on the study in general: When patients were compared with controls, 4 or 5 TRBV segments were more frequent, TRBV5-6, TRBV5-1 and TRBV20-1 among them.

Libraries were made from TCR beta cDNA, and they carried unique molecular identifiers. One entry per CDR3 protein, called by TCRdb with MiXCR from the PCR reads. The sample records hundreds of thousands of distinct CDR3 sequences, around 47% being singletons. Antigen specificity for these receptors is unknown. Sequenced input: blood. These receptors were obtained from a girl between 10 and 17 years old with multiple sclerosis.

This clonotype has just a few counts. The chain links TRBV3-1 to TRBJ2-7; maybe TRBD1 (6 bases). Germline loops: CDR1 LGHDT, CDR2 YNNKEL (reference sequence). Trimming pared 7 bases from V and 7 bases from J, leaving 17 bases between. This CDR3 is 13 amino acids long. The CDR3 sequence is CASTDSRSWEQYF. Written as DNA, the CDR3 is TGTGCCAGCACGGACAGCCGTTCCTGGGAGCAGTACTTC.

This clonotype was detected only a few times. This chain links TRBV25-1 with TRBJ2-5; no clear D gene. The germline V and J ends were trimmed by 3 bases and 6 bases, with 5 bases remaining between them. This CDR3 comprises 11 residues. Looked up from germline, CDR1 is MGHDK and CDR2 is SYGVNS. The CDR3 protein is CASSDWKTQYF. The CDR3 DNA sequence: TGTGCCAGCAGTGATTGGAAGACCCAGTACTTC.

This clonotype was counted between two and nine times. The chain couples TRBV2 to TRBJ2-5, with TRBD1 matching 7 bases. This CDR3 contains 12 residues. Germline CDR1 and CDR2: SNHLY and FYNNEI. With V trimmed by 6 bases and J by 5 bases, 3 bases remained unmatched. DNA of the CDR3: TGTGCCAGCAGCGGACAGGCGGAGACCCAGTACTTC. Amino acid sequence: CASSGQAETQYF.

This clonotype was counted between two and nine times. The chain combines TRBV7-9 with TRBJ2-1; 10 bases align to TRBD2. The CDR3 contains 14 residues. Looked up from germline, CDR1 is SEHNR and CDR2 is FQNEAQ (reference sequence). The V segment lost 5 bases and the J segment 9 bases; nucleotides outside the gene matches: 7. The CDR3 protein is CASSPSGRAIEQFF. CDR3 DNA sequence: TGTGCCAGCAGCCCAAGCGGGAGGGCTATTGAGCAGTTCTTC. The variable domain in full, with the rest retrieved from reference TRBV7-9 and TRBJ2-1, is DTGVSQNPRHKITKRGQNVTFRCDPISEHNRLYWYRQTLGQGPEFLTYFQNEAQLEKSRLLSDRFSAERPKGSFSTLEIQRTEQGDSAMYLCASSPSGRAIEQFFGPGTRLTVL.

The rearrangement uses TRBV29-1 and TRBJ2-1; TRBD1 might be the D (5 bases). The V end was cut by 7 bases, the J end by 6 bases, with 13 bases between. Germline CDR1 and CDR2: SQVTM and ANQGSEA. The CDR3 loop spans 12 amino acids. CDR3 nucleotides: TGCAGCGCGTTTGAAGGGGTCAATGAGCAGTTCTTC. Its protein is CSAFEGVNEQFF.

With regard to this clonotype: The junction shows a germline mismatch at one end, possibly a read error. The chain recombines TRBV12-3 or TRBV12-4 with TRBJ2-6; 7 bases map to TRBD2. The CDR3 loop spans 16 amino acids. The CDR3 here is CTSSLASGGGSNVLTF. The CDR3 coding sequence is TGTACCAGCAGTTTAGCGTCCGGGGGAGGGTCCAACGTCCTGACTTTC.

The chain links TRBV29-1 to TRBJ1-1, with D uncertain. This CDR3 is 9 amino acids long. V dropped 3 bases and J dropped 14 bases, with 10 bases sitting between them. Looked up from germline, CDR1 is SQVTM and CDR2 is ANQGSEA. This chain's CDR3 is CSVDPFRFF. Here the CDR3 DNA reads TGCAGCGTTGATCCCTTCAGGTTCTTT.

This clonotype was detected only once. This chain links TRBV12-3 or TRBV12-4 with TRBJ1-2; 9 bases match TRBD1. This CDR3 contains 17 residues. V trimming: 5 bases; J trimming: 4 bases; junction bases outside the gene matches: 14. CDR3 residues: CASSAGTGKNLFYGYTF. The CDR3 region has the DNA TGTGCCAGCAGTGCCGGGACAGGGAAAAATCTGTTCTATGGCTACACCTTC.

The chain links TRBV24-1 to TRBJ1-5, with TRBD1 matching 10 bases. The CDR3 contains 15 residues. The J segment lost 4 bases and the V segment lost 5 bases, leaving 4 bases of the junction unmatched. Germline CDR1 KGHDR, CDR2 SFDVKD. CDR3 protein: CATSGSGQGNQPQHF. In DNA, the CDR3 is TGTGCCACCAGTGGCTCGGGACAGGGGAATCAGCCCCAGCATTTT.

This rearrangement joins TRBV12-3 or TRBV12-4 to TRBJ1-1, with D unresolved. The V end was cut by 4 bases, the J end by 9 bases, with 18 bases between. This CDR3 has 14 amino acids. CDR3 DNA sequence: TGTGCCAGCAGTTGGCAACAGAAGACACCCAAAGCTTTCTTT. This codes for CASSWQQKTPKAFF.

This rearrangement joins TRBV5-1 to TRBJ2-7; TRBD1 matches at 7 bases. Trimming removed 0 bases from V and 5 bases from J; junction bases left unmatched: 8. The length of the CDR3 is 15 residues. The germline CDR1 and CDR2 sequences are SGHRS and YFSETQ. The CDR3 region is CASSLEAGGFDEQYF. As DNA, the CDR3 is TGCGCCAGCAGCTTGGAAGCAGGGGGTTTCGACGAGCAGTACTTC.

V gene TRBV29-1 combines with J gene TRBJ2-1; D gene ambiguous. CDR3 size: 13 residues. Trimming cost V 2 bases and J 6 bases, with 11 bases left between them. Germline V lookup: CDR1 SQVTM, CDR2 ANQGSEA. The DNA of the CDR3 is TGCAGCGTTGAACCCAGCCGTGTCAATGAGCAGTTCTTC. As protein: CSVEPSRVNEQFF.

The J gene is TRBJ2-3, the V gene TRBV11-2; TRBD2 matches at 13 bases. The V gene's germline CDR1 is SGHAT and CDR2 FQNNGV. The CDR3 covers 16 residues. The junction had 5 bases not matched to a gene; V was cut back by 5 bases and J by 3 bases. The CDR3 region is CASSRTSGSLTDTQYF. The CDR3 nucleotides read TGTGCCAGCAGCCGGACTAGCGGGAGTCTGACAGATACGCAGTATTTT.

This chain connects TRBV6-5 to TRBJ2-3; 9 bases fit TRBD1. Germline V gives CDR1 MNHEY, CDR2 SVGAGI. Trimming took 2 bases from V and 7 from J; bases not matched to a gene: 4. The CDR3 runs 14 residues. The CDR3 region is CASSYDRGSNTQYF. The CDR3, as DNA: TGTGCCAGCAGTTACGACAGGGGGTCGAATACGCAGTATTTT.